The 20 T cell receptor beta chains below all came from one sample that was sequenced in a study of CD8 T cells in ankylosing spondylitis. Study-wide results and limits: Typical of ankylosing spondylitis blood, it appeared, was a TCR beta motif of under 10 highly homologous variants.

TCRdb re-derived calls from the 5' RACE reads in MiXCR, one entry per CDR3 protein. The sample consists of approximately 540,000 distinct CDR3 sequences, 9.5% to 15% of them appearing once. These receptors are not linked to any known antigen. Sequencing was carried out using blood, either unsorted or a sorted T cell fraction (not recorded which). The receptors were sampled from a male donor with ankylosing spondylitis.

In this sample, this clonotype turned up a few times. This sequence joins TRBV5-1 and TRBJ1-2; 11 bases align to TRBD1. Germline V gene data show CDR1 as SGHRS and CDR2 as YFSETQ. This CDR3 has 13 amino acids. V shed 4 bases, J shed 13 bases, and the junction held 9 bases outside the gene matches. The CDR3 nucleotides read TGCGCCAGCAGCCAGCCGGGACAGGGGGTCATCACCTTC. Residues: CASSQPGQGVITF.

This chain connects TRBV30 to TRBJ1-6; D remains ambiguous. This CDR3 comprises 15 residues. CDR1 and CDR2 (germline): GTSNPN, SVGIG (reference sequence). Deletions cut 3 bases from V and 5 bases from J, with 14 bases between. The CDR3 loop reads CAWREGRKDNSPLHF. The DNA of the CDR3 is TGTGCCTGGAGGGAGGGTCGGAAAGATAATTCACCCCTCCACTTT.

In this sample, this clonotype turned up a few times. The chain combines TRBV29-1 with TRBJ2-3; D ambiguous. The CDR3 consists of 14 residues. Germline V gene data show CDR1 as SQVTM and CDR2 as ANQGSEA. Trimming shortened V by 0 bases and J by 0 bases, and 7 bases separated the two germline ends. CDR3 DNA: TGCAGCGTTGAAGAACAGATAAGCACAGATACGCAGTATTTT. This codes for CSVEEQISTDTQYF.

This chain connects TRBV10-3 to TRBJ2-3; 9 nucleotides agree with TRBD2. The CDR3 spans 16 residues. Germline V gene data show CDR1 as ENHRY and CDR2 as SYGVKD. Unmatched junction bases numbered 5, after V lost 3 bases and J lost 1 base. The CDR3 is CAISDRLADRTDTQYF. The DNA for the CDR3 is TGTGCCATCAGTGATCGACTAGCGGACCGCACAGATACGCAGTATTTT.

The genes are TRBV7-2 and TRBJ1-5; TRBD1 agrees at 9 bases. The CDR3 has 17 residues. V was pared by 6 bases and J by 7 bases, with 16 bases of the junction left unmatched. Germline CDR1 and CDR2: SGHTA and FQGNSA. The CDR3, as DNA: TGTGCCAGCAGACAAGGGTCCGGGACAGGGAGACAACAGCCCCAGCATTTT. This codes for CASRQGSGTGRQQPQHF.

In its sample, this clonotype was seen many times. The genes are TRBV11-2 and TRBJ2-1; D gene uncertain. In germline, CDR1 is SGHAT, CDR2 FQNNGV. This CDR3 region has 16 residues. V lost 1 base and J lost 0, with 10 bases in between. The CDR3: CASSLVLRSSYNEQFF. CDR3 coding DNA: TGTGCCAGCAGCTTAGTTTTGCGAAGCTCCTACAATGAGCAGTTCTTC.

The rearrangement uses TRBV7-2 and TRBJ2-5; TRBD2 agrees at 8 bases. With V trimmed by 5 bases and J by 4 bases, 12 bases remained unmatched. Germline V gene sequence: CDR1 SGHTA, CDR2 FQGNSA. This CDR3 has 16 amino acids. CDR3 sequence: CASSPGTRGLRETQYF. Here the CDR3 DNA reads TGTGCCAGCAGCCCAGGGACTAGGGGTTTGAGAGAGACCCAGTACTTC.

V usage is TRBV20-1 and J usage is TRBJ2-3, with unresolved D. The CDR3 covers 14 residues. The germline V and J ends were trimmed by 0 bases and 0 bases, with 7 bases remaining between them. Germline V gene sequence: CDR1 DFQATT, CDR2 SNEGSKA (reference sequence). The CDR3 is CSARDTPSTDTQYF. For the CDR3, the DNA is TGCAGTGCTAGAGATACACCCAGCACAGATACGCAGTATTTT.

The sample holds many counts of this clonotype. The CDR3 here is CASNPGQGGMRHGYTF. In DNA form, the CDR3 reads TGCGCCAGCAACCCGGGACAGGGGGGGATGAGGCATGGCTACACCTTC. The J gene is TRBJ1-2, the V gene TRBV4-1; TRBD1 agrees at 11 bases. J was trimmed by 6 bases and V by 7 bases; bases with no gene match: 13. The CDR3 totals 16 residues. Germline CDR1 MGHRA, CDR2 YSYEKL.

This clonotype was observed a handful of times. The chain has TRBV4-1 and TRBJ2-1, with D perhaps TRBD1 (5 bases). Germline V lookup: CDR1 MGHRA, CDR2 YSYEKL. Trimming left V 5 bases short and J 4 bases short, with 18 bases between. The CDR3 extends over 16 amino acids. CDR3 coding DNA: TGCGCCAGCAGCAATTTGGGCAGGGCCGGGTACAATGAGCAGTTCTTC. Encoded protein: CASSNLGRAGYNEQFF.

This clonotype was seen repeatedly, ten times or more. This chain connects TRBV5-1 to TRBJ1-2, with TRBD1 identical over 9 bases. After removal of 1 base from V and 7 bases from J, the junction contained 8 bases not matched to a gene. This CDR3 contains 15 residues. Germline values: CDR1 SGHRS, CDR2 YFSETQ. CDR3 nucleotide sequence: TGCGCCAGCAGCTTGAGGGGACAGGGAGAAGTTGGCTACACCTTC. It codes for CASSLRGQGEVGYTF. Full variable domain (outside the CDR3, taken from reference TRBV5-1 and TRBJ1-2): KAGVTQTPRYLIKTRGQQVTLSCSPISGHRSVSWYQQTPGQGLQFLFEYFSETQRNKGNFPGRFSGRQFSNSRSEMNVSTLELGDSALYLCASSLRGQGEVGYTFGSGTRLTVV.

The chain couples TRBV5-1 to TRBJ2-1, with 9 nucleotides matching TRBD2. Germline V gene data show CDR1 as SGHRS and CDR2 as YFSETQ. The CDR3 has 14 amino acids. The trim removed 2 bases at V and 10 bases at J, leaving 7 bases unmatched. The CDR3 sequence: CASSFRTSVIEQFF. As DNA, the CDR3 is TGCGCCAGCAGCTTTCGGACTAGCGTAATCGAGCAGTTCTTC.

This clonotype was seen repeatedly, ten times or more. The chain links TRBV20-1 to TRBJ2-7; 7 positions agree with TRBD1. The junction had 6 bases not matched to a gene; V was cut back by 7 bases and J by 0 bases. The CDR3 is 13 residues long. Germline-derived CDR1 and CDR2 are DFQATT and SNEGSKA (reference sequence). For the CDR3, the DNA is TGCAGTGGGACAGGAAGAAACTCCTACGAGCAGTACGTC. It translates to CSGTGRNSYEQYV.

A few counts support this clonotype. This sequence joins TRBV20-1 and TRBJ2-1, with D perhaps given as TRBD1 or TRBD2 (6 bases each). The germline V gene encodes CDR1 DFQATT and CDR2 SNEGSKA (reference sequence). Trimming took off 3 bases at V and 1 base at J, with 16 bases between the two ends. This CDR3 has 16 residues. The CDR3 protein is CSASPPTGRSYNEQFF. CDR3 nucleotide sequence: TGCAGTGCTAGCCCCCCAACAGGGAGGTCCTACAATGAGCAGTTCTTC.

This clonotype was picked up a small number of times. The chain employs TRBV12-3 or TRBV12-4 and TRBJ2-3; the match to TRBD2 covers 10 bases. CDR3 length equals 17 residues. Trimming took 0 bases from V and 6 from J; bases not matched to a gene: 9. The CDR3 loop is CASSLALAGAAGDTQYF. CDR3 DNA: TGTGCCAGCAGTTTAGCGCTAGCGGGAGCGGCTGGGGATACGCAGTATTTT.

This clonotype has a handful of counts. The V and J genes are TRBV10-2 and TRBJ1-5; no reliable D call. V lost 2 bases and J lost 7, with 12 bases in between. Germline V lookup: CDR1 WSHSY, CDR2 SAAADI. The CDR3 runs to 14 residues. CDR3: CASSERQPGQPQHF. CDR3 bases: TGCGCCAGCAGTGAGAGACAACCGGGGCAGCCCCAGCATTTT.

The chain combines TRBV3-1 with TRBJ2-3; 10 nucleotides line up with TRBD2. This CDR3 is 16 amino acids long. Germline assignment: CDR1 LGHDT and CDR2 YNNKEL (reference sequence). The junction had 4 bases not matched to a gene; V was cut back by 4 bases and J by 0 bases. CDR3 nucleotide sequence: TGTGCCAGCAGCCGTTCTAGCGGGGGAAGCACAGATACGCAGTATTTT. Translated: CASSRSSGGSTDTQYF.

This clonotype was counted between two and nine times. This chain uses TRBV7-2 with TRBJ2-3; no clear D gene. The V end was cut by 5 bases, the J end by 2 bases, with 11 bases between. CDR3 length equals 14 residues. From germline, CDR1 is SGHTA and CDR2 FQGNSA. As DNA, the CDR3 is TGTGCCAGCAGCCTCCTCGGCCCCACAGATACGCAGTATTTT. Translation: CASSLLGPTDTQYF.

A few counts support this clonotype. The rearrangement joins TRBV7-9 to TRBJ2-3, with TRBD1 as a possible D gene (5 bases). V lost 1 base to trimming and J lost 8 bases, with 7 bases between them. The CDR3 is made up of 12 amino acids. In germline, CDR1 is SEHNR, CDR2 FQNEAQ (reference sequence). As DNA, the CDR3 is TGTGCCAGCAGCTTAGACAGGAGTACGCAGTATTTT. Amino acid sequence: CASSLDRSTQYF.

This clonotype was observed a handful of times. V is TRBV2 and J is TRBJ1-2, with D perhaps matching TRBD1 (5 bases). CDR3 length: 14 amino acids. Germline loops: CDR1 SNHLY, CDR2 FYNNEI. V dropped 2 bases and J dropped 7 bases, with 14 bases sitting between them. The CDR3, as DNA: TGTGCCAGCAGTGAACACGGGGGGGGGAGTGGCTACACCTTC. Amino acids: CASSEHGGGSGYTF.